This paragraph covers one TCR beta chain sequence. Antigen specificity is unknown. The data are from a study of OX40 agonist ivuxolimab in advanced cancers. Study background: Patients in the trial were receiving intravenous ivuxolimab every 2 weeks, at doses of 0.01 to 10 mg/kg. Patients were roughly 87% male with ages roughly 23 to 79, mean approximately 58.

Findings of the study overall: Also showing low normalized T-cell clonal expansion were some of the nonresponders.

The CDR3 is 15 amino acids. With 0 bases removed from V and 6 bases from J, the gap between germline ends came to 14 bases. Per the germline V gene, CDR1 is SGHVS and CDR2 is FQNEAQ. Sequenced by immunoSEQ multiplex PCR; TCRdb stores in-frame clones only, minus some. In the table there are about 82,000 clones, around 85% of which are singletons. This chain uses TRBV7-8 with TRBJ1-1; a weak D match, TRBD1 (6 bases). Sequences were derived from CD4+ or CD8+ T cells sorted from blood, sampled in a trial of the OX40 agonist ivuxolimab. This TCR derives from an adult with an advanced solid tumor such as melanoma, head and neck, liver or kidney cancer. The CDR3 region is CASSLANTGPAEAFF. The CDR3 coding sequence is TGTGCCAGCAGCTTAGCGAACACAGGGCCGGCTGAAGCTTTCTTT.